This T cell receptor beta chain originates from a study of T cell responses to AZD1222 COVID-19 vaccine. Data came from immunoSEQ multiplex PCR; TCRdb stores just in-frame clones and leaves some out. The sample holds 150,000 to 190,000 clones, approximately 91% seen once. This clone appeared a single time. From germline, CDR1 is MNHEY and CDR2 SVGAGI. The CDR3 has 13 amino acids. Trimming cost V 6 bases and J 0 bases, with 6 bases left between them. This sequence originates from an adult who received the AZD1222 COVID-19 vaccine. V is TRBV6-5 and J is TRBJ1-3; D is unresolved. The sample here was peripheral blood, taken 28 days after the second AZD1222 dose. The DNA for the CDR3 is TGTGCCAGCAGCATAAACTCTGGAAACACCATATATTTT. This gives the protein CASSINSGNTIYF.